This TCR beta chain was sequenced during a study of blood T cell repertoires in COVID-19. How the authors handled the data: Amplified reference gene primers provided the basis for estimating nucleated cell counts. Clones were read by immunoSEQ multiplex PCR, and TCRdb kept only the in-frame ones, dropping some. That table supplies the V and J calls and clone size; D and trimming were determined from the DNA. The sample lists around 300,000 clones, around 90% occurring once. V was pared by 5 bases and J by 10 bases, with 8 bases of the junction left unmatched. This CDR3 has 16 residues. Germline assignment: CDR1 SGHTA and CDR2 FQGTGA.

The receptor comes from a woman aged 18-29 years with acute COVID-19. The chain recombines TRBV7-3 with TRBJ2-1; 16 positions match TRBD2. Sequenced input: PBMCs or T cells enriched from blood (not recorded which). This CDR3 reads CASSRPGTSGRGEQFF. DNA for the CDR3: TGTGCCAGCAGCCGCCCCGGGACTAGCGGGAGGGGCGAGCAGTTCTTC.